The rows below give T cell receptor beta chains drawn from one sample of a study of blood T cell repertoires in COVID-19. TCRdb's copy holds only in-frame clones and misses some; the assay was immunoSEQ multiplex PCR. The top ten clones hold 20% to 25% of a sample with 15,000 to 20,000 clones, around 82% of them seen once. Input material: peripheral blood. The receptors were sampled from a man aged 55 to 70 with active or convalescent COVID-19. Each CDR3 is given with its conserved first and last residue. Fields, in order: clone size, J gene, V gene, D gene, CDR3 DNA, CDR3 protein. D genes are given only for firm matches. Size is stated for part of the rows, as once, few or many counts, or as a class when the clone is expanded.

size: .; J: TRBJ2-7; V: TRBV6-5; D: TRBD1; DNA: TGTGCCAGCAGTCTCCTCGGACAGGGGAGAGAGCAGTACTTC; CDR3: CASSLLGQGREQYF
size: .; J: TRBJ2-1; V: TRBV2; D: TRBD2; DNA: TGTGCCAGCACCCCTCCGCCTAGCGGGAGTGCGATTGAGCAGTTCTTC; CDR3: CASTPPPSGSAIEQFF
size: once; J: TRBJ2-3; V: TRBV5-6; D: .; DNA: TGTGCCAGCAGCTTGTGGAGCGTCTCAGATACGCAGTATTTT; CDR3: CASSLWSVSDTQYF
size: .; J: TRBJ1-2; V: TRBV14; D: .; DNA: TGTGCCAGCAGCCAAGACAGGTCCTATGGCTACACCTTC; CDR3: CASSQDRSYGYTF
size: .; J: TRBJ1-5; V: TRBV2; D: .; DNA: TGTGCCAGCAGCAACATAGGGAGGGATCAGCCCCAGCATTTT; CDR3: CASSNIGRDQPQHF
size: once; J: TRBJ1-5; V: TRBV30; D: TRBD1; DNA: TGTGCCTGGGGGACAGTCAGGGATCGCAATCAGCCCCAGCATTTT; CDR3: CAWGTVRDRNQPQHF
size: .; J: TRBJ2-5; V: TRBV28; D: .; DNA: TGTGCCAGCAGTTTGGTGGCTCAAGAGACCCAGTACTTC; CDR3: CASSLVAQETQYF
size: .; J: TRBJ2-3; V: TRBV9; D: TRBD2; DNA: TGTGCCAGCAGCGTAGCCAGCGGGGGGGGCCAAGATACGCAGTATTTT; CDR3: CASSVASGGGQDTQYF
size: .; J: TRBJ1-5; V: TRBV28; D: .; DNA: TGTGCCAGCAGTTTACAGGGGCGCCATCAGCCCCAGCATTTT; CDR3: CASSLQGRHQPQHF
size: .; J: TRBJ2-1; V: TRBV28; D: .; DNA: TGTGCCAGCAGTTCATATAGTGAGCAGTTCTTC; CDR3: CASSSYSEQFF
size: .; J: TRBJ1-1; V: TRBV15; D: TRBD1; DNA: TGTGCCACCAGCGCCGGGGGACAGGGGTTCGCTGAAGCTTTCTTT; CDR3: CATSAGGQGFAEAFF
size: .; J: TRBJ1-1; V: TRBV5-1; D: .; DNA: TGCGCCAGCAGCCCGGGAGGGTGGAGTGAGACTGAAGCTTTCTTT; CDR3: CASSPGGWSETEAFF
size: .; J: TRBJ2-5; V: TRBV7-2; D: TRBD2; DNA: TGTGCCAGCAGCTTAATTGGCTTGGCTAGCGGCCAAGAGACCCAGTACTTC; CDR3: CASSLIGLASGQETQYF
size: .; J: TRBJ1-1; V: TRBV28; D: .; DNA: TGTGCCAGCACAGGGATAAGAGCTGAAGCTTTCTTT; CDR3: CASTGIRAEAFF
size: .; J: TRBJ1-2; V: TRBV4-2; D: .; DNA: TGTGCCAGCAGCCAAACTCGCTCAGGCCGGGGGGGCTACACCTTC; CDR3: CASSQTRSGRGGYTF
size: .; J: TRBJ2-3; V: TRBV6-5; D: .; DNA: TGTGCCATCGACGCGATAGGAGGCACAGATACGCAGTATTTT; CDR3: CAIDAIGGTDTQYF
size: .; J: TRBJ1-1; V: TRBV10-3; D: TRBD1; DNA: TGTGCCATCAGTGACAGGGGGGCAGGGGACACTGAAGCTTTCTTT; CDR3: CAISDRGAGDTEAFF
size: .; J: TRBJ2-7; V: TRBV28; D: .; DNA: TGTGCCAGCAGTCATTACGAGCAGTACTTC; CDR3: CASSHYEQYF
size: .; J: TRBJ2-1; V: TRBV19; D: .; DNA: TGTGCCAGTAATAACAGGAGAGACAGCTCCTACAATGAGCAGTTCTTC; CDR3: CASNNRRDSSYNEQFF
size: .; J: TRBJ2-1; V: TRBV6-6; D: TRBD2; DNA: TGTGCCAGCAGAAGCGGGGGGGACAATGAGCAGTTCTTC; CDR3: CASRSGGDNEQFF
size: .; J: TRBJ1-1; V: TRBV2; D: .; DNA: TGTGCCAGCAGCGGACAGAGAAGGGGGACTGAAGCTTTCTTT; CDR3: CASSGQRRGTEAFF
size: .; J: TRBJ2-6; V: TRBV4-1; D: TRBD2; DNA: TGCGCCAGCAGCCAAGTCGGGCTAGCGGGAGTTCGTGAGGCTGGGGCCAACGTCCTGACTTTC; CDR3: CASSQVGLAGVREAGANVLTF
size: .; J: TRBJ1-4; V: TRBV2; D: .; DNA: TGTGCCAGGTCAGCCTCCAGGGGTGAAAAACTGTTTTTT; CDR3: CARSASRGEKLFF
size: .; J: TRBJ2-3; V: TRBV7-3; D: TRBD2; DNA: TGTGCCAGCAGCTTATTAGGCGGGAGTAGCACAGATACGCAGTATTTT; CDR3: CASSLLGGSSTDTQYF
size: few; J: TRBJ2-1; V: TRBV2; D: .; DNA: TGTGCCAGCCTAGGCGGGGCCGCGGGGAACGAGCAGTTCTTC; CDR3: CASLGGAAGNEQFF